The rows below give T cell receptor beta chains drawn from one sample of a study of tumor-infiltrating lymphocytes in primary liver carcinoma. In TCRdb, the multiplex PCR reads were re-called with MiXCR into one record per CDR3 protein. The profile shows fewer than 350,000 distinct CDR3 sequences, approximately 60% of them singletons. The sequencing input was peripheral blood. The receptor source for this set is a man aged 40-50 years with primary liver carcinoma and hepatitis B virus infection. Both conserved end residues are part of each CDR3.

j_call: TRBJ2-1; v_call: TRBV6-5; cdr3_length: 16; cdr3_aa: CASSYWSGSSYKEHFF
j_call: TRBJ1-5; v_call: TRBV4-1; cdr3_length: 14; cdr3_aa: CASSHQGSNQPQHF
j_call: TRBJ1-3; v_call: TRBV6-1; cdr3_length: 14; cdr3_aa: CASSRDYSGNTIYF
j_call: TRBJ1-4; v_call: TRBV6-6; cdr3_length: 15; cdr3_aa: CASSPQGLANEKLFF
j_call: TRBJ2-1; v_call: TRBV12-3/TRBV12-4; cdr3_length: 13; cdr3_aa: CASTRVGYNEHCF
j_call: TRBJ2-1; v_call: TRBV5-4; cdr3_length: 15; cdr3_aa: CASSRSGRDHNEQFF
j_call: TRBJ2-7; v_call: TRBV6-2/TRBV6-3; cdr3_length: 11; cdr3_aa: CASRDIYDEYF
j_call: TRBJ2-1; v_call: TRBV4-1; cdr3_length: 16; cdr3_aa: CASSPGGNSLVSEQFF
j_call: TRBJ2-7; v_call: TRBV28; cdr3_length: 16; cdr3_aa: CASSKTEPGREYEQYF
j_call: TRBJ1-2; v_call: TRBV4-2; cdr3_length: 18; cdr3_aa: CASSQDRMAIFAPGDYTF
j_call: TRBJ2-3; v_call: TRBV2; cdr3_length: 12; cdr3_aa: CVSSGRASTQYF
j_call: TRBJ2-1; v_call: TRBV12-5; cdr3_length: 17; cdr3_aa: CASGRNQLAEGSNEQFF
j_call: TRBJ1-1; v_call: TRBV12-3/TRBV12-4; cdr3_length: 13; cdr3_aa: CASSRGTVGGAFF
j_call: TRBJ2-3; v_call: TRBV12-3/TRBV12-4; cdr3_length: 13; cdr3_aa: CASSPPWGDTQYF
j_call: TRBJ1-1; v_call: TRBV5-6; cdr3_length: 16; cdr3_aa: CASSLRVQGKGTEAFF
j_call: TRBJ2-1; v_call: TRBV5-4; cdr3_length: 12; cdr3_aa: CASSPNSDEQFF
j_call: TRBJ2-7; v_call: TRBV2; cdr3_length: 14; cdr3_aa: CASSESCGTYEQYF
j_call: TRBJ2-7; v_call: TRBV12-3/TRBV12-4; cdr3_length: 11; cdr3_aa: CVSSRGSEEYF
j_call: TRBJ2-1; v_call: TRBV29-1; cdr3_length: 13; cdr3_aa: CSTARTSANEQFF
j_call: TRBJ1-1; v_call: TRBV11-3; cdr3_length: 13; cdr3_aa: CASSTRQGAEALF
j_call: TRBJ2-7; v_call: TRBV29-1; cdr3_length: 14; cdr3_aa: CSIGTSGRSEEQYF
j_call: TRBJ2-1; v_call: TRBV11-2; cdr3_length: 13; cdr3_aa: CASSSNLGSKQFF
j_call: TRBJ2-7; v_call: TRBV6-1; cdr3_length: 15; cdr3_aa: CASSVGRLSSYEQYF
j_call: TRBJ1-5; v_call: TRBV5-5; cdr3_length: 17; cdr3_aa: CANSLGPVMEHNPPQHF
j_call: TRBJ1-5; v_call: TRBV29-1; cdr3_length: 13; cdr3_aa: CSVEVQGGQPQHF
j_call: TRBJ1-6; v_call: TRBV6-5; cdr3_length: 9; cdr3_aa: CASSRPLHF
j_call: TRBJ2-5; v_call: TRBV6-2/TRBV6-3; cdr3_length: 15; cdr3_aa: CASRGGSLVGETQYF
j_call: TRBJ1-2; v_call: TRBV28; cdr3_length: 14; cdr3_aa: CASSPVIGYYGYTF
j_call: TRBJ2-5; v_call: TRBV5-1; cdr3_length: 15; cdr3_aa: CASSPTSGSRGTQYF
j_call: TRBJ2-7; v_call: TRBV7-2; cdr3_length: 14; cdr3_aa: CASSLFASSYEQYF
j_call: TRBJ2-3; v_call: TRBV11-2; cdr3_length: 16; cdr3_aa: CASSYEGSGLGDRQYF
j_call: TRBJ2-3; v_call: TRBV5-4; cdr3_length: 13; cdr3_aa: CASSLSSMDTQYF
j_call: TRBJ2-1; v_call: TRBV11-1; cdr3_length: 15; cdr3_aa: CTSSLVREGYNEQFF
j_call: TRBJ2-1; v_call: TRBV7-9; cdr3_length: 15; cdr3_aa: CASSLLISGYNEQLF
j_call: TRBJ1-1; v_call: TRBV6-5; cdr3_length: 14; cdr3_aa: CASSVTGANTEAFF
j_call: TRBJ2-7; v_call: TRBV7-9; cdr3_length: 12; cdr3_aa: CASSSEGREQYF
j_call: TRBJ1-2; v_call: TRBV19; cdr3_length: 14; cdr3_aa: CASRMTTGEYGYTF
j_call: TRBJ2-7; v_call: TRBV7-9; cdr3_length: 16; cdr3_aa: CASSFGRDRGVDEQYF
j_call: TRBJ2-1; v_call: TRBV11-1; cdr3_length: 14; cdr3_aa: CASNRTSGYNEQFF
j_call: TRBJ2-7; v_call: TRBV30; cdr3_length: 12; cdr3_aa: CAWSLRGYEQYF
j_call: TRBJ1-1; v_call: TRBV14; cdr3_length: 14; cdr3_aa: CASSQGGGSTEAFF
j_call: TRBJ2-7; v_call: TRBV4-2; cdr3_length: 16; cdr3_aa: CASSQDVLAGGGEQYF
j_call: TRBJ2-3; v_call: TRBV6-1; cdr3_length: 16; cdr3_aa: CASTKASVRTSDTQYF
j_call: TRBJ2-1; v_call: TRBV30; cdr3_length: 14; cdr3_aa: CAWGKRNGGNEQLF
j_call: TRBJ2-3; v_call: TRBV5-5; cdr3_length: 16; cdr3_aa: CASSLAAGTSTDTQYF
j_call: TRBJ2-3; v_call: TRBV4-3; cdr3_length: 15; cdr3_aa: CASSQDRTSWNTQYF
j_call: TRBJ2-6; v_call: TRBV4-2; cdr3_length: 20; cdr3_aa: CVSSQDSLLGRASGANVLTF
j_call: TRBJ2-7; v_call: TRBV11-2; cdr3_length: 14; cdr3_aa: CASSPDRGYGEHYF